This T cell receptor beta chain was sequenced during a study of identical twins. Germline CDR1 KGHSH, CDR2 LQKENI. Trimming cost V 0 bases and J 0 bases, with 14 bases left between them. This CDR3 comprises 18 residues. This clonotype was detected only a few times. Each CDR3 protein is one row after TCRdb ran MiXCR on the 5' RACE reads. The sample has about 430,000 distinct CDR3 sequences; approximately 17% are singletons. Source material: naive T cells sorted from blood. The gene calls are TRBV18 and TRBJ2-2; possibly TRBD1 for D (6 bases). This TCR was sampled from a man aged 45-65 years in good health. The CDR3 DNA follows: TGTGCCAGCTCACCACCGAGAGAGAGGACAGCGAACACCGGGGAGCTGTTTTTT. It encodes CASSPPRERTANTGELFF.